This TCR beta chain was obtained from a study of human T cells and chemical hapten exposure. Study processing details: Counting gave a median of around 100,000 TCRs per sample, with values ranging from 23,224 to 690,600. Using its own MiXCR run on the RACE reads, TCRdb lists one record per CDR3 protein. TCRdb's processing, not the authors' own work, is the source of the V and J calls. The sample includes about 84,000 distinct CDR3 sequences, roughly a tenth seen only once; the top ten take around 3.8%. CDR1 SGHAT and CDR2 FQNNGV come from the germline V gene. This CDR3 region has 15 residues. The germline V and J ends were trimmed by 0 bases and 2 bases, with 10 bases remaining between them. The time point: patch test 3, about 24 weeks after DPC sensitization. Regarding treatment: therapeutic diphenylcyclopropenone sensitization with weekly scalp DPC. This clonotype was counted many times.

The sequencing here drew on whole blood, taken in connection with sensitization to the hapten diphenylcyclopropenone (DPC). The rearrangement joins TRBV11-2 to TRBJ1-1, with D hard to call. The sequence was obtained from a woman aged 50 to 65 with alopecia areata. Some clones in this sample may be carry-over from other donors' samples. CDR3 sequence reads: CASSLDPSTNTEAFF. CDR3 in DNA: TGTGCCAGCAGCTTAGATCCCAGTACAAACACTGAAGCTTTCTTT.